The text below deals with one T cell receptor beta chain. The sample comes from a study of blood T cell repertoires in COVID-19. The method was immunoSEQ multiplex PCR; TCRdb's version includes in-frame clones alone and lacks a portion of them. The sample gives tens of thousands of clones, roughly 88% of which show up once; approximately 5.6% is in the top ten. This CDR3 spans 14 amino acids. CDR1 and CDR2 (germline): GTSNPN, SVGIG (reference sequence). V shed 0 bases, J shed 2 bases, and the junction held 3 bases outside the gene matches. This clonotype was sampled from an older woman with acute or convalescent COVID-19. The genes are TRBV30 and TRBJ2-7, with 8 bases that match TRBD2. The sample was peripheral blood. In nucleotides, the CDR3 is TGTGCCTGGAGTGTACCGGGAGGGGCCTACGAGCAGTACTTC. Protein: CAWSVPGGAYEQYF.